This T cell receptor (beta chain) was sequenced in a study of control samples from healthy donors and cancer patients. CDR3 length: 13 amino acids. Germline V gene data show CDR1 as SNHLY and CDR2 as FYNNEI. Trimming pared 9 bases from V and 0 bases from J, leaving 6 bases between. Clones were read by immunoSEQ multiplex PCR, and TCRdb kept only the in-frame ones, dropping some. Of about 96,000 clones in the sample, just over 90% were seen once. This TCR was sampled from a man between 18 and 29 years old in good health. The sequencing input was blood. The rearrangement joins TRBV2 to TRBJ1-6; D unresolved. CDR3 DNA: TGTGCCAGAGCTAGCTCCTATAATTCACCCCTCCACTTT. It yields the protein CARASSYNSPLHF. The full variable domain, rest sourced from reference TRBV2 and TRBJ1-6, is EPEVTQTPSHQVTQMGQEVILRCVPISNHLYFYWYRQILGQKVEFLVSFYNNEISEKSEIFDDQFSVERPDGSNFTLKIRSTKLEDSAMYFCARASSYNSPLHFGNGTRLTVT.